These T cell receptor beta chains were read from a single sample in a study of cytotoxic CD8 clonotypes in ibrutinib-treated CLL. The data were produced by immunoSEQ multiplex PCR, yet TCRdb's version contains in-frame clones alone and is incomplete. The table has about 140,000 clones, about 91% seen once. Here the sequenced sample was PBMCs, taken after 12 months of ibrutinib treatment. All receptors come from a human donor with chronic lymphocytic leukemia. CDR3s include the opening cysteine and the closing phenylalanine or tryptophan. Each record gives: J gene, V gene, clone size, D gene, CDR3 protein, CDR3 DNA. D genes are given only for firm matches. A clone size is listed for some rows: how often the clone was seen (once, few, many), or a class if it is expanded.

J gene: TRBJ2-5
V gene: TRBV15
clone size: NA
D gene: NA
CDR3 protein: CATSRDRGSQETQYF
CDR3 DNA: TGTGCCACCAGCAGAGATCGGGGCAGCCAAGAGACCCAGTACTTC

J gene: TRBJ2-1
V gene: TRBV5-1
clone size: NA
D gene: TRBD2
CDR3 protein: CASSSGLAGAWGAEQFF
CDR3 DNA: TGCGCCAGCAGCTCGGGACTAGCGGGAGCCTGGGGGGCTGAGCAGTTCTTC

J gene: TRBJ1-1
V gene: TRBV25-1
clone size: once
D gene: NA
CDR3 protein: CASGVNTEAFF
CDR3 DNA: TGTGCCAGCGGAGTGAACACTGAAGCTTTCTTT

J gene: TRBJ2-7
V gene: TRBV2
clone size: NA
D gene: NA
CDR3 protein: CASSEDPSPMGQYF
CDR3 DNA: TGTGCCAGCAGTGAAGATCCGTCCCCCATGGGGCAGTACTTC

J gene: TRBJ2-7
V gene: TRBV10-3
clone size: NA
D gene: TRBD2
CDR3 protein: CAISEPSPFSSGSYEQYF
CDR3 DNA: TGTGCCATCAGTGAGCCTTCCCCCTTTTCCAGCGGGAGTTACGAGCAGTACTTC

J gene: TRBJ1-1
V gene: TRBV9
clone size: NA
D gene: NA
CDR3 protein: CASRLFKGSPTEAFF
CDR3 DNA: TGTGCCAGCAGGCTATTTAAGGGGTCTCCCACTGAAGCTTTCTTT

J gene: TRBJ2-7
V gene: TRBV13
clone size: NA
D gene: TRBD2
CDR3 protein: CASSPRTSGSFYEQYF
CDR3 DNA: TGTGCCAGCAGCCCCCGGACTAGCGGGAGTTTTTACGAGCAGTACTTC

J gene: TRBJ2-2
V gene: TRBV19
clone size: NA
D gene: NA
CDR3 protein: CASRDGTANTGELFF
CDR3 DNA: TGTGCCAGTAGGGACGGGACGGCGAACACCGGGGAGCTGTTTTTT

J gene: TRBJ2-5
V gene: TRBV10-3
clone size: once
D gene: TRBD2
CDR3 protein: CATNSGRAGETQYF
CDR3 DNA: TGTGCCACAAATAGCGGGAGGGCCGGAGAGACCCAGTACTTC

J gene: TRBJ2-1
V gene: TRBV9
clone size: NA
D gene: NA
CDR3 protein: CASSVDLAWYNEQFF
CDR3 DNA: TGTGCCAGCAGCGTAGACCTAGCGTGGTACAATGAGCAGTTCTTC

J gene: TRBJ2-4
V gene: TRBV28
clone size: NA
D gene: NA
CDR3 protein: CASRDSAKNIQYF
CDR3 DNA: TGTGCCAGCCGGGACTCGGCCAAAAACATTCAGTACTTC

J gene: TRBJ2-2
V gene: TRBV5-8
clone size: NA
D gene: NA
CDR3 protein: CASSLGQKNTGELFF
CDR3 DNA: TGTGCCAGCAGCTTGGGACAGAAGAACACCGGGGAGCTGTTTTTT

J gene: TRBJ1-3
V gene: TRBV30
clone size: NA
D gene: NA
CDR3 protein: CAWNRDSGNTIYF
CDR3 DNA: TGTGCCTGGAACAGAGACTCTGGAAACACCATATATTTT

J gene: TRBJ1-3
V gene: TRBV30
clone size: NA
D gene: NA
CDR3 protein: CAWSRGENAGNTIYF
CDR3 DNA: TGTGCCTGGAGTCGGGGGGAAAACGCTGGAAACACCATATATTTT

J gene: TRBJ1-5
V gene: TRBV2
clone size: NA
D gene: NA
CDR3 protein: CASSDRENQPQHF
CDR3 DNA: TGTGCCAGCAGTGATAGGGAAAATCAGCCCCAGCATTTT

J gene: TRBJ2-5
V gene: TRBV18
clone size: NA
D gene: TRBD1
CDR3 protein: CASSIGTGETQYF
CDR3 DNA: TGTGCCAGCTCAATAGGGACAGGAGAGACCCAGTACTTC

J gene: TRBJ2-7
V gene: TRBV5-1
clone size: NA
D gene: TRBD2
CDR3 protein: CASSLGLAGVNEQYF
CDR3 DNA: TGCGCCAGCAGCCTAGGACTAGCGGGAGTCAACGAGCAGTACTTC

J gene: TRBJ2-2
V gene: TRBV7-2
clone size: NA
D gene: NA
CDR3 protein: CASSRLPGLNTGELFF
CDR3 DNA: TGTGCCAGCAGCCGCCTCCCGGGACTGAACACCGGGGAGCTGTTTTTT

J gene: TRBJ2-1
V gene: TRBV7-3
clone size: NA
D gene: NA
CDR3 protein: CASSLYSGQYNEQFF
CDR3 DNA: TGTGCCAGCAGCTTATATTCTGGCCAGTACAATGAGCAGTTCTTC

J gene: TRBJ2-3
V gene: TRBV9
clone size: NA
D gene: NA
CDR3 protein: CASSVGSPTDTQYF
CDR3 DNA: TGTGCCAGCAGCGTGGGTAGCCCCACAGATACGCAGTATTTT

J gene: TRBJ1-3
V gene: TRBV5-1
clone size: NA
D gene: NA
CDR3 protein: CASSKGGSGNTIYF
CDR3 DNA: TGCGCCAGCAGCAAAGGGGGCTCTGGAAACACCATATATTTT

J gene: TRBJ2-3
V gene: TRBV9
clone size: once
D gene: NA
CDR3 protein: CASSVELTTDTQYF
CDR3 DNA: TGTGCCAGCAGCGTAGAGTTGACCACAGATACGCAGTATTTT

J gene: TRBJ1-2
V gene: TRBV19
clone size: NA
D gene: NA
CDR3 protein: CASSIPPVWDLFGGYTF
CDR3 DNA: TGTGCCAGTAGTATCCCCCCGGTCTGGGACCTCTTTGGGGGCTACACCTTC

J gene: TRBJ2-1
V gene: TRBV5-1
clone size: once
D gene: NA
CDR3 protein: CASSLGTNNEQFF
CDR3 DNA: TGCGCCAGCAGCTTAGGGACCAACAATGAGCAGTTCTTC

J gene: TRBJ1-5
V gene: TRBV6-4
clone size: NA
D gene: NA
CDR3 protein: CASSVISPQHF
CDR3 DNA: TGTGCCAGCTCTGTAATCAGCCCCCAGCATTTT

J gene: TRBJ1-1
V gene: TRBV7-8
clone size: NA
D gene: NA
CDR3 protein: CASSGHMNTEAFF
CDR3 DNA: TGTGCCAGCAGCGGACATATGAACACTGAAGCTTTCTTT

J gene: TRBJ1-4
V gene: TRBV9
clone size: NA
D gene: NA
CDR3 protein: CASSAGTAALTGEKLFF
CDR3 DNA: TGTGCCAGCAGCGCCGGGACCGCCGCCTTGACAGGAGAAAAACTGTTTTTT

J gene: TRBJ2-7
V gene: TRBV29-1
clone size: NA
D gene: NA
CDR3 protein: CSTSQGSSYEQYF
CDR3 DNA: TGCAGCACCTCGCAGGGGAGCTCCTACGAGCAGTACTTC

J gene: TRBJ1-3
V gene: TRBV6-5
clone size: NA
D gene: NA
CDR3 protein: CASSYSRQVSGNTIYF
CDR3 DNA: TGTGCCAGCAGTTACTCGCGACAGGTCTCTGGAAACACCATATATTTT

J gene: TRBJ2-1
V gene: TRBV6-1
clone size: NA
D gene: NA
CDR3 protein: CASSEGREVFGQFF
CDR3 DNA: TGTGCCAGCAGTGAAGGCAGGGAGGTGTTCGGGCAGTTCTTC

J gene: TRBJ2-1
V gene: TRBV19
clone size: NA
D gene: TRBD2
CDR3 protein: CASSKTVRLAGANEQFF
CDR3 DNA: TGTGCCAGTAGTAAAACCGTTCGACTAGCGGGAGCGAATGAGCAGTTCTTC

J gene: TRBJ2-5
V gene: TRBV19
clone size: NA
D gene: TRBD2
CDR3 protein: CASSKGREGAETQYF
CDR3 DNA: TGTGCCAGTAGTAAAGGGCGGGAGGGGGCCGAGACCCAGTACTTC

J gene: TRBJ2-4
V gene: TRBV6-5
clone size: NA
D gene: NA
CDR3 protein: CASSGGEFAKNIQYF
CDR3 DNA: TGTGCCAGCAGTGGAGGGGAGTTTGCCAAAAACATTCAGTACTTC

J gene: TRBJ1-2
V gene: TRBV6-5
clone size: NA
D gene: TRBD1
CDR3 protein: CASSWTGSNYGYTF
CDR3 DNA: TGTGCCAGCAGTTGGACAGGATCTAACTATGGCTACACCTTC

J gene: TRBJ2-2
V gene: TRBV7-3
clone size: NA
D gene: TRBD2
CDR3 protein: CASSPTSRIAGVIGELFF
CDR3 DNA: TGTGCCAGCAGCCCCACATCACGTATAGCGGGAGTAATCGGGGAGCTGTTTTTT

J gene: TRBJ2-2
V gene: TRBV7-2
clone size: NA
D gene: TRBD1
CDR3 protein: CASSAYRGHGELFF
CDR3 DNA: TGTGCCAGCAGCGCATACAGGGGGCACGGGGAGCTGTTTTTT

J gene: TRBJ2-3
V gene: TRBV13
clone size: NA
D gene: NA
CDR3 protein: CASGSDTQYF
CDR3 DNA: TGTGCCAGTGGGTCCGATACGCAGTATTTT

J gene: TRBJ2-2
V gene: TRBV6-1
clone size: NA
D gene: NA
CDR3 protein: CASSAREQLTGELFF
CDR3 DNA: TGTGCCAGCAGTGCCCGGGAACAACTAACCGGGGAGCTGTTTTTT

J gene: TRBJ2-5
V gene: TRBV7-7
clone size: NA
D gene: NA
CDR3 protein: CASSLDRQETQYF
CDR3 DNA: TGTGCTAGCAGCCTAGACCGCCAAGAGACCCAGTACTTC

J gene: TRBJ2-7
V gene: TRBV19
clone size: NA
D gene: NA
CDR3 protein: CASSTPGGAREYEQYF
CDR3 DNA: TGTGCCAGTAGTACCCCCGGAGGGGCCAGAGAATACGAGCAGTACTTC